Each of the 19 T cell receptor beta chains below was sequenced from the same sample in a study of T cell changes during pregnancy in multiple sclerosis. TCRdb's copy holds only in-frame clones and misses some; the assay was immunoSEQ multiplex PCR. Found here are tens of thousands of clones, approximately 90% of them singletons; the top ten hold under 7.5%. This specimen consisted of CD8+ T cells from peripheral blood mononuclear cells, obtained in the third trimester of pregnancy. The source is a female donor with multiple sclerosis, enrolled in a pregnancy study.

This chain connects TRBV5-6 to TRBJ2-7, with D possibly TRBD1 on 6 matching bases. This CDR3 is 14 amino acids long. Looked up from germline, CDR1 is SGHDT and CDR2 is YYEEEE. The V and J ends lost 3 bases and 2 bases respectively, with 12 bases between them. The CDR3 loop reads CASSYDRSTYEQYF. As DNA, the CDR3 is TGTGCCAGCAGCTATGACAGGTCCACCTACGAGCAGTACTTC.

The chain carries TRBV10-1 and TRBJ2-2; D might be TRBD2 (5 bases). Between the trimmed V and J ends, which lost 0 bases and 7 bases, there was a span of 15 bases. The CDR3 contains 16 residues. Germline V gene sequence: CDR1 WNHNN, CDR2 SYGVQD (reference sequence). CDR3 coding DNA: TGCGCCAGCAGTGAGTCGATGGGGAGACCGGTCGGGGAGCTGTTTTTT. Its translation: CASSESMGRPVGELFF.

This clone was found a few times. DNA for the CDR3: TGTGCCAGCAGCTTAGGCAGGGCCGGGGAGCTGTTTTTT. Its translation: CASSLGRAGELFF. The V call is TRBV7-9, the J call TRBJ2-2; the D gene is possibly TRBD1 (5 bases). From germline, CDR1 is SEHNR and CDR2 FQNEAQ (reference sequence). This CDR3 is 13 amino acids long. Trimming removed 1 base at V and 6 bases at J, with 6 bases between.

J is TRBJ2-7 and V is TRBV13; TRBD1 matches at 10 bases. Germline assignment: CDR1 PRHDT and CDR2 FYEKMQ (reference sequence). The CDR3 is made up of 17 amino acids. Trimming took 4 bases from V and 0 from J; bases not matched to a gene: 9. The CDR3 sequence: CASSSTGQGMSSYEQYF. The CDR3 DNA reads TGTGCCAGCAGCTCAACGGGACAGGGGATGAGCTCCTACGAGCAGTACTTC.

The chain couples TRBV6-1 to TRBJ2-3; D gene unclear. In germline, CDR1 is MNHNS, CDR2 SASEGT. The CDR3 loop spans 12 amino acids. V lost 6 bases, J lost 3 bases, and 7 bases lay in between. The CDR3 nucleotides are TGTGCCAGCAGCCTTATTACAGATACGCAGTATTTT. Protein: CASSLITDTQYF.

The V and J genes are TRBV5-1 and TRBJ2-7; D may be TRBD2 (5 bases). This CDR3 region has 15 residues. The germline V gene encodes CDR1 SGHRS and CDR2 YFSETQ. Trimming left V 0 bases short and J 0 bases short, with 10 bases between. CDR3 sequence: CASSLARGTSYEQYF. Here the CDR3 DNA reads TGCGCCAGCAGCTTGGCCCGGGGAACCTCCTACGAGCAGTACTTC. Combining the CDR3 with reference TRBV5-1 and TRBJ2-7 gives the whole variable domain KAGVTQTPRYLIKTRGQQVTLSCSPISGHRSVSWYQQTPGQGLQFLFEYFSETQRNKGNFPGRFSGRQFSNSRSEMNVSTLELGDSALYLCASSLARGTSYEQYFGPGTRLTVT.

J is TRBJ1-5 and V is TRBV5-6; TRBD1 matches 11 bases. Germline lookup yields CDR1 SGHDT and CDR2 YYEEEE. The length of the CDR3 is 17 residues. V gave up 4 bases and J gave up 6 bases; unmatched junction bases: 12. The CDR3 spells CASSLFRGQGAFQPQHF. The CDR3 DNA follows: TGTGCCAGCAGCCTATTCCGAGGACAGGGGGCTTTTCAGCCCCAGCATTTT.

This chain's CDR3 is CATSSVLAGADTQYF. The CDR3 coding sequence is TGTGCCACCAGCAGCGTTCTAGCGGGGGCAGATACGCAGTATTTT. This sequence joins TRBV15 and TRBJ2-3, with TRBD2 matching over 10 bases. V dropped 3 bases and J dropped 4; count of bases not matched to a gene: 4. Germline values: CDR1 LNHNV, CDR2 YYDKDF (reference sequence). This CDR3 is 15 amino acids long.

This chain links TRBV11-3 with TRBJ2-5; tentative D call: TRBD1 (6 bases). The CDR3 length is 16 residues. Trimming left V 4 bases short and J 2 bases short, with 17 bases between. Germline CDR1 reads SGHNT; CDR2 reads YENEEA. This CDR3 is CASSSGTQVGQETQYF. The DNA for the CDR3 is TGTGCCAGCAGCTCCGGGACACAAGTCGGACAAGAGACCCAGTACTTC.

The rearrangement uses TRBV4-1 and TRBJ2-7; TRBD1 matches 7 bases. This CDR3 is 15 amino acids long. CDR1 MGHRA and CDR2 YSYEKL come from the germline V gene. Losses at the gene ends were 1 base for V and 7 bases for J; bases not matched to a gene: 10. CDR3 DNA: TGCGCCAGCAGCCAAGCCGGACAGGTGGGAAGAGAGCAGTACTTC. Protein product: CASSQAGQVGREQYF.

The J gene is TRBJ2-5, the V gene TRBV14; TRBD1 aligns across 8 bases. The germline V gene encodes CDR1 SGHDN and CDR2 FVKESK. The CDR3 totals 14 residues. The junction had 11 bases not matched to a gene; V was cut back by 3 bases and J by 11 bases. This CDR3 reads CASSHPGQEREQYF. CDR3 nucleotides: TGTGCCAGCAGCCATCCGGGACAGGAGAGAGAGCAGTACTTC.

The genes are TRBV9 and TRBJ2-3; D might be TRBD2 (6 bases). This CDR3 is 18 amino acids long. CDR1 and CDR2 (germline): SGDLS, YYNGEE. V lost 1 base to trimming and J lost 6 bases, with 24 bases between them. The CDR3 DNA reads TGTGCCAGCAGCGTATCTCACGGGGGACGGGGTGGAGGGGATACGCAGTATTTT. It codes for CASSVSHGGRGGGDTQYF. The variable domain in full, with the rest retrieved from reference TRBV9 and TRBJ2-3, is DSGVTQTPKHLITATGQRVTLRCSPRSGDLSVYWYQQSLDQGLQFLIQYYNGEERAKGNILERFSAQQFPDLHSELNLSSLELGDSALYFCASSVSHGGRGGGDTQYFGPGTRLTVL.

The V gene is TRBV30, the J gene TRBJ1-2; 12 nucleotides align to TRBD1. The junction had 8 bases not matched to a gene; V was cut back by 3 bases and J by 0 bases. CDR1 is GTSNPN and CDR2 is SVGIG in the germline V gene (reference sequence). The length of the CDR3 is 17 residues. The DNA of the CDR3 is TGTGCCTGGAGCGCCGGGACAGGGGGCTTTTCTAACTATGGCTACACCTTC. This translates into CAWSAGTGGFSNYGYTF.

Turning to this clone: The germline gene is not matched at one end of the junction; a read error may be the cause. V is TRBV7-7 and J is TRBJ2-5; D perhaps matches TRBD1 (5 bases). Germline loops: CDR1 SSHAT, CDR2 FNYEAQ (reference sequence). The CDR3 consists of 15 residues. The CDR3 spells CASSFALGDQETQYF. CDR3 coding DNA: TGTGCTAGCAGCTTCGCTTTAGGGGATCAAGAGACCCAGTACTTC.

This clone occurred a few times. The chain carries TRBV9 and TRBJ1-1; 9 bases match TRBD1. In germline, CDR1 is SGDLS, CDR2 YYNGEE. The junction had 3 bases not matched to a gene; V was cut back by 4 bases and J by 2 bases. The CDR3 runs 14 residues. CDR3 sequence reads: CASSLDRGNTEAFF. DNA for the CDR3: TGTGCCAGCAGCCTGGACAGGGGAAACACTGAAGCTTTCTTT.

This clone was counted a few times. The chain is built from TRBV28 and TRBJ1-5, with TRBD1 matching 7 bases. Germline V gene data show CDR1 as MDHEN and CDR2 as SYDVKM. J lost 4 bases, V lost 10 bases, and 4 bases had no gene match. This CDR3 has 12 amino acids. The CDR3 reads CATGQLNQPQHF. The DNA of the CDR3 is TGTGCCACGGGACAGTTGAATCAGCCCCAGCATTTT.

The rearrangement uses TRBV10-3 and TRBJ2-5; TRBD2 agrees at 8 bases. V lost 6 bases to trimming and J lost 5 bases; unmatched junction nucleotides: 14. In germline, CDR1 is ENHRY, CDR2 SYGVKD. This CDR3 contains 16 residues. CDR3 bases: TGTGCCATCAGGCAACGAATCGGGGGGGCCGGGGAGACCCAGTACTTC. It is translated as CAIRQRIGGAGETQYF.

The chain has TRBV7-9 and TRBJ2-7; unclear D gene. Trimming shortened V by 1 base and J by 9 bases, and 10 bases separated the two germline ends. The CDR3 length is 12 residues. Per the germline V gene, CDR1 is SEHNR and CDR2 is FQNEAQ (reference sequence). The CDR3 here is CASSLETVRQYF. CDR3 nucleotides: TGTGCCAGCAGCTTAGAAACCGTTAGGCAGTACTTC.

The rearrangement joins TRBV7-3 to TRBJ2-3; 11 positions agree with TRBD2. V lost 4 bases, J lost 2 bases, and 5 bases stayed unmatched. Germline V gives CDR1 SGHTA, CDR2 FQGTGA. The CDR3 extends over 16 amino acids. The CDR3 is CASSSDSGGATDTQYF. As DNA, the CDR3 is TGTGCCAGCAGCTCCGATAGCGGGGGGGCCACAGATACGCAGTATTTT. The full variable domain, its missing parts supplied by reference TRBV7-3 and TRBJ2-3, is GAGVSQTPSNKVTEKGKYVELRCDPISGHTALYWYRQSLGQGPEFLIYFQGTGAADDSGLPNDRFFAVRPEGSVSTLKIQRTERGDSAVYLCASSSDSGGATDTQYFGPGTRLTVL.